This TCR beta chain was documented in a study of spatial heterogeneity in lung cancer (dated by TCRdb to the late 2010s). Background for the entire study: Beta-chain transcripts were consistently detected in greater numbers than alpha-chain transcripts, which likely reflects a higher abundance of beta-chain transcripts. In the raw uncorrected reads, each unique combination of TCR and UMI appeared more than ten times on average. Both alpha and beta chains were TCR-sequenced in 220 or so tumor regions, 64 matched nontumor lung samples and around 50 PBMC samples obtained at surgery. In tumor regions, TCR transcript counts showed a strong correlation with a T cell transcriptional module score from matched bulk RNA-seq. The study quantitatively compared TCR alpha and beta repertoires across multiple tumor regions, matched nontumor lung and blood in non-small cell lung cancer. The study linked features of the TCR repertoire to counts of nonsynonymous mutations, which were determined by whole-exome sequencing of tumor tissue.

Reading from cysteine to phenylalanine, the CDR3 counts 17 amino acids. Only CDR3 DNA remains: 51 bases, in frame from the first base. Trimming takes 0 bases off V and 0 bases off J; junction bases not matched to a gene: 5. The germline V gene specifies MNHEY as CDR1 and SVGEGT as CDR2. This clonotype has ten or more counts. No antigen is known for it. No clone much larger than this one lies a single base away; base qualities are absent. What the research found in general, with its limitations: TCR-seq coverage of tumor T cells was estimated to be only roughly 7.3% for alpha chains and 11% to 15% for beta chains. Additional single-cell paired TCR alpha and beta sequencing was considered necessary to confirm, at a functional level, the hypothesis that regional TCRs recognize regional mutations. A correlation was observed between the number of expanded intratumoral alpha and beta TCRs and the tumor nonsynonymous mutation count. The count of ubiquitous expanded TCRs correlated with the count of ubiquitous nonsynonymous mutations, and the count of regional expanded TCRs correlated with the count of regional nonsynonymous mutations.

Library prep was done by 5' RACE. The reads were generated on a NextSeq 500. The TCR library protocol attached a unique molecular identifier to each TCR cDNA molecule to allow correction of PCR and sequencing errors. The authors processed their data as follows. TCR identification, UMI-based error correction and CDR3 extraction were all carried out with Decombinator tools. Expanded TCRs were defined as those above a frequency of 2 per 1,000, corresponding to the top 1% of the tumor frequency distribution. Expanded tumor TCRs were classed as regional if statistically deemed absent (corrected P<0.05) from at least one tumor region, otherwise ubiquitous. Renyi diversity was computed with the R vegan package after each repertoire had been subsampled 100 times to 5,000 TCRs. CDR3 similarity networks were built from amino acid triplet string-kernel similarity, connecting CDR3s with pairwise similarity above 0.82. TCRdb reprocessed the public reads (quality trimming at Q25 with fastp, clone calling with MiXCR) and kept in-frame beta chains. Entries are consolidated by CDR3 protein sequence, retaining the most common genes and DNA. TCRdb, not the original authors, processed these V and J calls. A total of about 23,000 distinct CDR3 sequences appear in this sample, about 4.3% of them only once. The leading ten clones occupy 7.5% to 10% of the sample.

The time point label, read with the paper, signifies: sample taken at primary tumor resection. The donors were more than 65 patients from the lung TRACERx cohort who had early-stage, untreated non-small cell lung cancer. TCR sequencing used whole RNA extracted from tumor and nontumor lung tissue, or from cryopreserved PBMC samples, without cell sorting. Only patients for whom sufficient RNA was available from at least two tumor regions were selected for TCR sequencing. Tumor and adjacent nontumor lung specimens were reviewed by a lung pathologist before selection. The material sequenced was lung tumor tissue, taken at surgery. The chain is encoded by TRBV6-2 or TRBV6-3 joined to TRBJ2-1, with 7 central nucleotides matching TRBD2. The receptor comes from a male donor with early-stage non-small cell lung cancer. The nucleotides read TGTGCCAGCAGTTACTCGACTAGCTCTTCCTCCTACAATGAGCAGTTCTTC. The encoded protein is CASSYSTSSSSYNEQFF.